This note documents a single T cell receptor (beta chain) sequence. These data originate in a study of control samples from healthy donors and cancer patients. Trimming stripped 3 bases from V and 3 bases from J, with 12 bases between. CDR1 is SGHTA and CDR2 is FQGNSA in the germline V gene. This CDR3 region has 14 residues. Measured with immunoSEQ multiplex PCR; TCRdb has only the in-frame clones, and not every one. The sample includes 140,000 to 150,000 clones, around 90% seen only once; the top ten take just under 5%. The specimen was blood. V gene TRBV7-2 combines with J gene TRBJ2-7; D possibly corresponds to TRBD1 (6 bases). The origin of this receptor is a young man in good health. The CDR3 loop reads CASSLGAGNYEQYF. CDR3 nucleotide sequence: TGTGCCAGCAGCTTGGGGGCCGGGAACTACGAGCAGTACTTC.